These 21 T cell receptor beta chains were all obtained from the same sample, sequenced in a study of blood T cell repertoires in COVID-19. Only in-frame clones appear in the TCRdb table, and some are missing; sequencing was by immunoSEQ multiplex PCR. The table shows approximately 100,000 clones, with over 80% occurring only once. Sequencing was done on a sample of peripheral blood. These TCRs come from a man over 45 with acute or convalescent COVID-19.

The chain combines TRBV11-2 with TRBJ2-7; maybe TRBD2 (6 bases). CDR3 length: 15 residues. Trimming cost V 7 bases and J 5 bases, with 21 bases left between them. Germline V gives CDR1 SGHAT, CDR2 FQNNGV. CDR3 sequence (DNA): TGTGCCAGCACCCCCCCCGGACGGGGGTCTCACGAGCAGTACTTC. Protein sequence: CASTPPGRGSHEQYF.

This chain uses TRBV5-6 with TRBJ1-4; 12 bases are a match to TRBD1. The CDR3 runs 17 residues. The V gene's germline CDR1 is SGHDT and CDR2 YYEEEE. Trimming took 3 bases from V and 2 from J; bases not matched to a gene: 5. The CDR3 reads CASSSRDRGLTNEKLFF. The CDR3, as DNA: TGTGCCAGCAGCTCCCGGGACAGGGGGCTGACTAATGAAAAACTGTTTTTT.

This chain links TRBV14 with TRBJ1-1, with TRBD1 identical over 8 bases. Trimming took 5 bases from V and 1 from J; bases not matched to a gene: 6. This CDR3 comprises 15 residues. Germline assignment: CDR1 SGHDN and CDR2 FVKESK. The chain's CDR3 is CASSKRTGTNTEAFF. In DNA form, the CDR3 reads TGTGCCAGCAGCAAAAGGACAGGGACGAACACTGAAGCTTTCTTT.

A single count supports this clone. The rearrangement joins TRBV7-9 to TRBJ1-1; TRBD1 matches at 11 bases. CDR1 and CDR2 from the germline V gene are SEHNR and FQNEAQ (reference sequence). CDR3 size: 16 residues. The J segment lost 0 bases and the V segment lost 4 bases, leaving 4 bases of the junction unmatched. CDR3 in DNA: TGTGCCAGCAGCTCGGACAGGGGGCATCTGAACACTGAAGCTTTCTTT. Translation gives CASSSDRGHLNTEAFF.

In its sample, this clone was seen once. This chain connects TRBV6-5 to TRBJ2-2; 10 nucleotides align to TRBD1. Germline CDR1 MNHEY, CDR2 SVGAGI. Germline trimming cut 5 bases from V and 5 bases from J; bases unmatched to any gene: 5. The CDR3 consists of 15 residues. CDR3 DNA sequence: TGTGCCAGCAGTCACGACAGGGGGCATACCGGGGAGCTGTTTTTT. This gives the protein CASSHDRGHTGELFF.

The chain combines TRBV7-6 with TRBJ1-6; weak D call: TRBD1 (6 bases). The V end lost 1 base, the J end lost 4 bases, and 14 bases lay between the germline ends. The germline gives CDR1 SGHVS, CDR2 FNYEAQ. CDR3 length equals 17 residues. CDR3 in amino acids: CASSLGRQGFYNSPLHF. CDR3 in DNA: TGTGCCAGCAGCTTAGGCCGCCAGGGGTTTTATAATTCACCCCTCCACTTT.

The rearrangement uses TRBV18 and TRBJ2-2; a weak D match, TRBD2 (7 bases). The CDR3 covers 18 residues. Trimming pared 3 bases from V and 4 bases from J, leaving 21 bases between. CDR1 and CDR2 (germline): KGHSH, LQKENI. The CDR3 protein is CASSPYKRGGRVTGELFF. CDR3 DNA: TGTGCCAGCTCACCCTACAAGAGGGGGGGGCGAGTCACCGGGGAGCTGTTTTTT.

This chain joins TRBV20-1 and TRBJ2-1; 10 nucleotides match TRBD1. The CDR3 is made up of 15 amino acids. V lost 3 bases to trimming and J lost 10 bases; unmatched junction nucleotides: 12. The germline gives CDR1 DFQATT, CDR2 SNEGSKA (reference sequence). This CDR3 is CSASFSGQGFREQFF. The CDR3 coding sequence is TGCAGTGCTAGTTTTTCGGGACAGGGGTTTCGGGAGCAGTTCTTC.

The rearrangement joins TRBV21-1 to TRBJ1-4; the DNA was not compared with TRBD1, the D call given in the table. TRBV21-1 is shown as a pseudogene. The CDR3 runs to 15 residues. Written as DNA, the CDR3 is TGTGCCAGCAGCAAACCGACAGGATTTAATGAAAAACTGTTTTTT. This sequence encodes CASSKPTGFNEKLFF.

The chain links TRBV7-9 to TRBJ2-7, with D maybe TRBD2 (6 bases). This CDR3 contains 15 residues. Trimming stripped 5 bases from V and 2 bases from J, with 16 bases between. CDR1 SEHNR and CDR2 FQNEAQ come from the germline V gene (reference sequence). CDR3 in DNA: TGTGCCAGCAGCACTAGGGACTTATCGGCCTACGAGCAGTACTTC. Translation gives CASSTRDLSAYEQYF.

The CDR3 sequence is CASKEGQGGIWDQYF. The CDR3 DNA reads TGTGCCAGCAAGGAGGGACAGGGAGGGATTTGGGACCAGTACTTC. The chain uses TRBV27 and TRBJ2-5; 9 positions agree with TRBD1. The CDR3 consists of 15 residues. Germline CDR1 and CDR2: MNHEY and SMNVEV (reference sequence). The ends lost 7 bases at V and 10 bases at J; junction bases unmatched: 16.

The chain couples TRBV5-4 to TRBJ1-1; weak D call: TRBD1 (5 bases). V was trimmed by 0 bases and J by 5 bases, leaving 5 bases between them. The CDR3 contains 12 residues. Germline loops: CDR1 SGHNT, CDR2 YYREEE (reference sequence). CDR3 DNA: TGTGCCAGCAGCTTGGAGGGGACTGAAGCTTTCTTT. This encodes CASSLEGTEAFF.

The chain links TRBV6-1 to TRBJ1-2; D unclear. This CDR3 is 13 amino acids long. The germline CDR1 and CDR2 sequences are MNHNS and SASEGT. V gave up 3 bases and J gave up 3 bases, with 8 bases separating them. The CDR3 protein is CASSDASHYGYTF. CDR3 sequence (DNA): TGTGCCAGCAGTGATGCCAGTCACTATGGCTACACCTTC.

This sequence joins TRBV28 and TRBJ2-1; TRBD1 matches at 8 bases. The germline V gene encodes CDR1 MDHEN and CDR2 SYDVKM. This CDR3 region has 15 residues. The V and J ends lost 6 bases and 4 bases, in that order; junction bases with no gene match: 8. CDR3 sequence (DNA): TGTGCCAGCAGCCACGAGGGGACAGGTTACAATGAGCAGTTCTTC. It translates to CASSHEGTGYNEQFF.

The chain links TRBV11-2 to TRBJ2-3; 11 positions match TRBD2. Germline CDR1 and CDR2: SGHAT and FQNNGV. The CDR3 has 16 amino acids. V shed 1 base, J shed 3 bases, and the junction held 3 bases outside the gene matches. The CDR3 sequence is CASSLVLAGGTDTQYF. The CDR3 bases are TGTGCCAGCAGCTTAGTGCTAGCGGGGGGTACAGATACGCAGTATTTT.

J is TRBJ2-1 and V is TRBV2; TRBD1 matches at 9 bases. With 6 bases clipped from V and 4 bases from J, the junction kept 10 bases outside the gene matches. CDR1 SNHLY and CDR2 FYNNEI come from the germline V gene. The CDR3 spans 16 residues. The CDR3 DNA sequence: TGTGCCAGCAGAAATCGGGACAGGGCTTTGTACAATGAGCAGTTCTTC. Its translation: CASRNRDRALYNEQFF.

V and J are TRBV5-1 and TRBJ1-4; weak D call: TRBD1 (5 bases). Germline V gene lookup returns CDR1 SGHRS and CDR2 YFSETQ. This CDR3 has 15 residues. Deletions cut 0 bases from V and 7 bases from J, with 13 bases between. The CDR3 sequence is CASSLAGGSGEKLFF. The CDR3 DNA follows: TGCGCCAGCAGCTTGGCCGGGGGGAGTGGTGAAAAACTGTTTTTT.

The CDR3 DNA reads as TGTGCCAGCAGCCGCCCAGGGGCCCGAAACACCATATATTTT. Translating gives CASSRPGARNTIYF. This rearrangement joins TRBV5-6 to TRBJ1-3; perhaps TRBD1 as D (6 bases). Germline V CDR1 and CDR2: SGHDT, YYEEEE. The V end lost 4 bases, the J end lost 5 bases, and 13 bases lay between the germline ends. This CDR3 has 14 amino acids.

This chain connects TRBV27 to TRBJ1-5; D not resolved. This CDR3 spans 16 amino acids. Trimming shortened V by 3 bases and J by 0 bases, and 12 bases separated the two germline ends. The germline V gene has CDR1 MNHEY and CDR2 SMNVEV (reference sequence). CDR3 in amino acids: CASSLGRRYSNQPQHF. CDR3 nucleotide sequence: TGTGCCAGCAGTTTGGGCCGTCGATATAGCAATCAGCCCCAGCATTTT.

This chain uses TRBV24-1 with TRBJ1-4; D is unclear. Germline V lookup: CDR1 KGHDR, CDR2 SFDVKD. Trimming left V 3 bases short and J 12 bases short, with 13 bases between. This CDR3 region has 13 residues. The CDR3 nucleotides are TGTGCCACCAGTGATAACAGTGGGTTAGAACTGTTTTTT. As protein: CATSDNSGLELFF.

CDR3 loop: CASSIRDRGQEQFF. CDR3 sequence (DNA): TGTGCCAGTAGTATCCGGGACAGGGGCCAGGAGCAGTTCTTC. This chain links TRBV19 with TRBJ2-1; 10 nucleotides line up with TRBD1. The CDR3 extends over 14 amino acids. The ends lost 3 bases at V and 10 bases at J; junction bases unmatched: 6. Germline assignment: CDR1 LNHDA and CDR2 SQIVND (reference sequence).